These 10 T cell receptor beta chains share one sample of origin, sequenced in a study of cytomegalovirus exposure and HLA in healthy donors. The PCR made use of 60 Vbeta and 13 Jbeta primers. Sequenced by immunoSEQ multiplex PCR; TCRdb stores in-frame clones only, minus some. The sample lists around 130,000 clones, 75% to 90% seen once, with around 2% in the top ten. Sequencing used PBMCs. The source of these receptors is a man between 40 and 49 years old in good health and CMV-seronegative.

This clone was counted only a few times. The chain carries TRBV4-1 and TRBJ1-2, with 8 bases aligning to TRBD1. V lost 4 bases and J lost 3; bases outside the gene matches: 10. The CDR3 is 16 amino acids. CDR1 and CDR2 from the germline V gene are MGHRA and YSYEKL. The CDR3 nucleotides are TGCGCCAGCAGCCTAATCAGTCAGGGACAGGACTATGGCTACACCTTC. As protein: CASSLISQGQDYGYTF.

V usage is TRBV5-6 and J usage is TRBJ2-7, with 8 bases that match TRBD1. Per the germline V gene, CDR1 is SGHDT and CDR2 is YYEEEE. The CDR3 length is 14 residues. With 0 bases clipped from V and 7 bases from J, the junction kept 6 bases outside the gene matches. CDR3 sequence: CASSLGQGAWEQYF. The CDR3 coding sequence is TGTGCCAGCAGCTTGGGCCAGGGGGCTTGGGAGCAGTACTTC. Supplemented by reference TRBV5-6 and TRBJ2-7, the full variable domain reads DAGVTQSPTHLIKTRGQQVTLRCSPKSGHDTVSWYQQALGQGPQFIFQYYEEEERQRGNFPDRFSGHQFPNYSSELNVNALLLGDSALYLCASSLGQGAWEQYFGPGTRLTVT.

The J gene is TRBJ2-1, the V gene TRBV5-1; 8 positions agree with TRBD1. Germline-derived CDR1 and CDR2 are SGHRS and YFSETQ. With 0 bases clipped from V and 4 bases from J, the junction kept 18 bases outside the gene matches. This CDR3 comprises 20 residues. The CDR3 nucleotides read TGCGCCAGCAGCTTGGCCGGGGCAGGGGGCAGGCGGCTAACTTACAATGAGCAGTTCTTC. Translation: CASSLAGAGGRRLTYNEQFF.

This clone appeared a few times. The genes are TRBV6-6 and TRBJ2-2; 9 bases align to TRBD1. This CDR3 is built from 14 residues. Germline V gene data show CDR1 as MNHNY and CDR2 as SVGAGI (reference sequence). Trimming at V came to 6 bases and at J to 5 bases, leaving 4 bases not matched to a gene. DNA of the CDR3: TGTGCCAGCAGAACCGACAGGGGGACCGGGGAGCTGTTTTTT. It specifies CASRTDRGTGELFF.

CDR3 coding DNA: TGTGCCAGCCTCGGGGGTCTCTCCTACGAGCAGTACTTC. Residues: CASLGGLSYEQYF. The chain has TRBV5-5 and TRBJ2-7, with D possibly TRBD2 on 6 matching bases. The germline gives CDR1 SGHKS, CDR2 YYEKEE (reference sequence). The CDR3 length is 13 residues. Trimming removed 7 bases from V and 0 bases from J, with 11 bases in between. Drawing the rest from reference TRBV5-5 and TRBJ2-7, the complete variable domain is DAGVTQSPTHLIKTRGQQVTLRCSPISGHKSVSWYQQVLGQGPQFIFQYYEKEERGRGNFPDRFSARQFPNYSSELNVNALLLGDSALYLCASLGGLSYEQYFGPGTRLTVT.

The chain links TRBV30 to TRBJ2-1; no firm D call. This CDR3 has 13 residues. Germline V lookup: CDR1 GTSNPN, CDR2 SVGIG (reference sequence). V was trimmed by 0 bases and J by 8 bases, leaving 11 bases between them. In DNA, the CDR3 is TGTGCCTGGAGTGTACTGCTAGTCGATGAGCAGTTCTTC. This gives the protein CAWSVLLVDEQFF. Filled out from reference TRBV30 and TRBJ2-1, the complete variable domain reads SQTIHQWPATLVQPVGSPLSLECTVEGTSNPNLYWYRQAAGRGLQLLFYSVGIGQISSEVPQNLSASRPQDRQFILSSKKLLLSDSGFYLCAWSVLLVDEQFFGPGTRLTVL.

V and J are TRBV11-2 and TRBJ2-3; 13 nucleotides agree with TRBD2. The length of the CDR3 is 18 residues. Germline trimming cut 5 bases from V and 1 base from J; bases unmatched to any gene: 9. Per germline, CDR1 SGHAT and CDR2 FQNNGV. DNA of the CDR3: TGTGCCAGCAGCCGTACGGGACTAGCGGGAACCGGCACAGATACGCAGTATTTT. Its translation is CASSRTGLAGTGTDTQYF.

This rearrangement joins TRBV7-2 to TRBJ2-7; TRBD1 is a possible D gene (6 bases). In germline, CDR1 is SGHTA, CDR2 FQGNSA. V lost 3 bases to trimming and J lost 6 bases, with 18 bases between them. The CDR3 runs to 15 residues. Here the CDR3 reads CASSFMTGPLGEQYF. The CDR3 nucleotides read TGTGCCAGCAGCTTCATGACAGGCCCTTTGGGCGAGCAGTACTTC.

The V call is TRBV28, the J call TRBJ2-7, with D maybe TRBD1 (5 bases). This CDR3 comprises 15 residues. Trimming pared 3 bases from V and 0 bases from J, leaving 12 bases between. Germline-derived CDR1 and CDR2 are MDHEN and SYDVKM. The chain's CDR3 is CASSLFIGVSYEQYF. The CDR3 DNA is TGTGCCAGCAGTTTGTTCATAGGGGTCTCCTACGAGCAGTACTTC. Based on the CDR3 plus reference TRBV28 and TRBJ2-7, the full variable domain is DVKVTQSSRYLVKRTGEKVFLECVQDMDHENMFWYRQDPGLGLRLIYFSYDVKMKEKGDIPEGYSVSREKKERFSLILESASTNQTSMYLCASSLFIGVSYEQYFGPGTRLTVT.

The genes are TRBV7-9 and TRBJ1-5; 7 positions match TRBD1. Per the germline V gene, CDR1 is SEHNR and CDR2 is FQNEAQ (reference sequence). This CDR3 has 19 residues. Germline trimming cut 4 bases from V and 0 bases from J; bases unmatched to any gene: 15. The CDR3 DNA is TGTGCCAGCAGCTCCGCAAATAGTACAGGGGAAAATAGCAATCAGCCCCAGCATTTT. Translating gives CASSSANSTGENSNQPQHF.